The present T cell receptor beta chain was sequenced within a study of PD-L1 blockade in urothelial cancer. For the study at large: Atezolizumab, begun by patients in about 2014, was given at 1,200 mg intravenously every 3 weeks. Before enrollment, 0 to 3 chemotherapy regimens had been given to patients.

Study-wide results and limits: Better survival was forecast by a pretreatment blood TCR clonality below the median.

Measured with immunoSEQ multiplex PCR; TCRdb has only the in-frame clones, and not every one. The sample contains some 120,000 clones, about 89% of which appear only once. In regard to this clone: Antigen specificity is unknown.

Time point in this sample: peripheral blood 6 weeks after treatment start. The V gene lost 7 bases and the J gene lost 3 bases, with 13 bases spanning the gap. The CDR3 totals 14 residues. The germline V gene encodes CDR1 SGHRS and CDR2 YFSETQ. V and J are TRBV5-1 and TRBJ2-2; a possible D gene is TRBD1 (6 bases). This TCR was recovered from a man aged 55-75 years with urothelial cancer. The sample in question was PBMCs, obtained around atezolizumab (anti-PD-L1) treatment. The CDR3 loop is CASWSGTYTGELFF. DNA for the CDR3: TGCGCCAGCTGGTCCGGGACATACACCGGGGAGCTGTTTTTT. Using reference TRBV5-1 and TRBJ2-2 for the parts outside the CDR3, the full variable domain is KAGVTQTPRYLIKTRGQQVTLSCSPISGHRSVSWYQQTPGQGLQFLFEYFSETQRNKGNFPGRFSGRQFSNSRSEMNVSTLELGDSALYLCASWSGTYTGELFFGEGSRLTVL.